This T cell receptor beta chain was captured in a study of blood T cell repertoires in COVID-19. Germline CDR1 SGHRS, CDR2 YFSETQ. The CDR3 runs 14 residues. Trimming removed 4 bases from V and 2 bases from J, with 12 bases in between. The method was immunoSEQ multiplex PCR; TCRdb's version includes in-frame clones alone and lacks a portion of them. The data show 160,000 or so clones, around 92% seen once. The rearrangement joins TRBV5-1 to TRBJ1-1; D may be TRBD1 (6 bases). The TCR sequence derives from a man aged 55 to 70 with acute or convalescent COVID-19. The sample was peripheral blood. Written as DNA, the CDR3 is TGCGCCAGCAGCGAGGACAGCTATAACACTGAAGCTTTCTTT. Translation: CASSEDSYNTEAFF.